What follows describes a single T cell receptor (beta chain). What it binds is not known. Carrying UMI labels, the TRB cDNA libraries were prepared through 5' RACE. TCRdb re-called the 5' RACE reads; every CDR3 protein appears as one record, without DNA. The clone table shows around 65,000 distinct CDR3 sequences, with the ten largest holding about 0.7%. Per germline, CDR1 SGHVS and CDR2 FNYEAQ. The CDR3 runs 16 residues. Naive cells were sorted as CD45RO-, CCR7+, CD27+ and CD95-. This sample stems from a study of CXCR3-negative and CXCR3-positive naive CD8 T cells. Overall study: The total count of TRB reads reached about 150 million, and each library contributed about 1.5 +/- 0.3 million.

Study outcomes and limitations: Naive CXCR3-positive cells had TRB CDR3s more hydrophobic than those of CXCR3-negative naive cells.

The V and J genes are TRBV7-6 and TRBJ2-1; TCRdb outputs TRBD2, but without DNA this stays unchecked. The sequence was collected from a human donor in good health. Some clones in this sample may be carry-over from other donors' samples. Sequenced sample: naive CXCR3+ CD8+ T cells from blood. Subset here: CD45RO-CCR7+CD27+CD95- naive CD8+ T cells expressing CXCR3 (TNR3+). The CDR3 here is CASSLTSGGAKNEQFF.